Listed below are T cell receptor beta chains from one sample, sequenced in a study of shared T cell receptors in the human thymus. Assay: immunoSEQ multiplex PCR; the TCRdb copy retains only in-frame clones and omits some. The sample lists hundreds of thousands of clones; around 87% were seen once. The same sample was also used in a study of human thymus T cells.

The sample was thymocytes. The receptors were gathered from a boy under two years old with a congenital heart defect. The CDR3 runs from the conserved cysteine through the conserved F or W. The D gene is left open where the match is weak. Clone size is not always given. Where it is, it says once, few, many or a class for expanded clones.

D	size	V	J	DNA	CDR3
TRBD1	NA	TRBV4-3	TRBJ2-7	TGCGCCAGCAGCCCGGGACAGGACAGGGGATCCTACGAGCAGTACTTC	CASSPGQDRGSYEQYF
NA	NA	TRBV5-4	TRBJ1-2	TGTGCCAGCAGCACACAGGGATATTATGGCTACACCTTC	CASSTQGYYGYTF
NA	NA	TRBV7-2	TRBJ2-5	TGTGCCAGCAGCTTAGATGGGCCACCCTGGAGGAGGGAGACCCAGTACTTC	CASSLDGPPWRRETQYF
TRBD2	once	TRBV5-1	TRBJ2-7	TGCGCCAGCAGCTCCGCACTAGCGGGGGGGCTTTCCTACGAGCAGTACTTC	CASSSALAGGLSYEQYF
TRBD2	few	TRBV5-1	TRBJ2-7	TGCGCCAGCAGCTTGCCGGCTACTAGCGCTCCGGAGGAGCAGTACTTC	CASSLPATSAPEEQYF
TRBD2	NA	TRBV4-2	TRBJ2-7	TGTGCCAGCAGCCAAGAAGGACTAGCGGGCCCCGAAGATTCCCACGAGCAGTACTTC	CASSQEGLAGPEDSHEQYF
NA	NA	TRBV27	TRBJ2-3	TGTGCCAGCAGCCCCCGGGACTGGGGGAGCACAGATACGCAGTATTTT	CASSPRDWGSTDTQYF
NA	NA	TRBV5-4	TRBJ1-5	TGTGCCAGCAGCTTGGGCAGGAATCAGCCCCAGCATTTT	CASSLGRNQPQHF
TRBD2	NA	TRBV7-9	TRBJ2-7	TGTGCCAGCAGCTTACTGAGGACTAGCGGGGGGGAAAGCTCCTACGAGCAGTACTTC	CASSLLRTSGGESSYEQYF
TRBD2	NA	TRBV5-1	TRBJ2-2	TGCGCCAGCAGCTTGGGGCTAGCGGGGGCCACCACCGGGGAGCTGTTTTTT	CASSLGLAGATTGELFF
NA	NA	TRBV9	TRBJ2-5	TGTGCCAGCAGCCCCGGACTACCGGAGACCCAGTACTTC	CASSPGLPETQYF